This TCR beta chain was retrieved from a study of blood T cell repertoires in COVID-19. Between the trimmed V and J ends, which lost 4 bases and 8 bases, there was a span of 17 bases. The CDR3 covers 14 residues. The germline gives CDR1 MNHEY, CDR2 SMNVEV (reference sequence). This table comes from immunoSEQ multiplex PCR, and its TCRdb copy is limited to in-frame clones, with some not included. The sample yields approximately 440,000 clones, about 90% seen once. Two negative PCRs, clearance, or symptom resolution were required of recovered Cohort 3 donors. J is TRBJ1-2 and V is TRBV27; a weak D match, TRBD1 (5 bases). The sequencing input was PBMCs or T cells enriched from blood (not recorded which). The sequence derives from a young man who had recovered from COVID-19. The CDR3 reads CASSYGAGTGGYTF. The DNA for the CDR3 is TGTGCCAGCAGTTATGGGGCTGGAACTGGAGGCTACACCTTC.